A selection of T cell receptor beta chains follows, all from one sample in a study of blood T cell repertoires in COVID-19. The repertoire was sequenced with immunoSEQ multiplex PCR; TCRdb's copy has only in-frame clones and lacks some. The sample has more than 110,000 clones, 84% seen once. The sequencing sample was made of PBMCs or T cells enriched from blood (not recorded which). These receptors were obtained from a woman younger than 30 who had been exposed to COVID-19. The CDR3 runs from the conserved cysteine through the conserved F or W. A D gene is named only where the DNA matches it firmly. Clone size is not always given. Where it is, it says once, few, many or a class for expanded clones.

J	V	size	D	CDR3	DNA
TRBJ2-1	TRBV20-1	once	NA	CSASRVIFYNEQFF	TGCAGTGCTAGTAGAGTAATCTTCTACAATGAGCAGTTCTTC
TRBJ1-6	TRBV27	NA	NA	CASSLYLDNRGTYNSPLHF	TGTGCCAGCAGTTTATATCTAGATAATCGGGGAACCTATAATTCACCCCTCCACTTT
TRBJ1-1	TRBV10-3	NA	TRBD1	CAISPDREGTEAFF	TGTGCCATCAGCCCGGACAGGGAAGGAACTGAAGCTTTCTTT
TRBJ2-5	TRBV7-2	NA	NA	CASSPGAGSETQYF	TGTGCCAGCAGCCCTGGGGCGGGGTCAGAGACCCAGTACTTC
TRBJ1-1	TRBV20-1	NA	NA	CSARGSTEAFF	TGCAGTGCTAGGGGCAGCACTGAAGCTTTCTTT
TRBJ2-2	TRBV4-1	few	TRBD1	CASSQARDRINTGELFF	TGCGCCAGCAGCCAAGCCCGGGACAGGATAAACACCGGGGAGCTGTTTTTT
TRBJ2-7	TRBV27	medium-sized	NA	CASSLYPQGRRVYEQYF	TGTGCCAGCAGTTTATACCCTCAGGGAAGGAGGGTCTACGAGCAGTACTTC
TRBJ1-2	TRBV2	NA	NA	CASRGAGQGKRDYGYTF	TGTGCCAGCAGGGGCGCAGGGCAGGGGAAGCGTGACTATGGCTACACCTTC
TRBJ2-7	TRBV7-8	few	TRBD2	CASSLGLAGGDEQYF	TGTGCCAGCAGCTTAGGGCTAGCGGGAGGGGACGAGCAGTACTTC
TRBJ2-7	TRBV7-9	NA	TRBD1	CASSWTGTGRYEQYF	TGTGCCAGCAGCTGGACCGGGACAGGGAGGTACGAGCAGTACTTC
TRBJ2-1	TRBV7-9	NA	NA	CASSLPSGGEQFF	TGTGCCAGCAGCCTCCCCAGTGGAGGTGAGCAGTTCTTC
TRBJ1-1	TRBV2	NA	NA	CASSDQANTEAFF	TGTGCCAGCAGTGACCAGGCGAACACTGAAGCTTTCTTT
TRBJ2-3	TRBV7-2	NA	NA	CASSLSPQGRWVPDTQYF	TGTGCCAGCAGCTTAAGCCCCCAGGGGCGTTGGGTACCAGATACGCAGTATTTT
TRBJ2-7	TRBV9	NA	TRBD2	CASSRTGLAAYEQYF	TGTGCCAGCTCCCGGACGGGACTAGCGGCCTACGAGCAGTACTTC
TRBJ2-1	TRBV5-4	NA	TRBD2	CASSSYSGSDEQFF	TGTGCCAGCAGCTCCTATAGCGGGTCAGATGAGCAGTTCTTC
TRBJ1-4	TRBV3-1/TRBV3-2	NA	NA	CASSQEYGSAGEKLFF	TGTGCCAGCAGCCAAGAGTATGGGAGTGCGGGTGAAAAACTGTTTTTT
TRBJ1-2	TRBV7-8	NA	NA	CASSLEVGASYGYTF	TGTGCCAGCAGCTTAGAGGTGGGGGCGAGCTATGGCTACACCTTC
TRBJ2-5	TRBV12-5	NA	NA	CASGGGIEETQYF	TGTGCCAGTGGAGGCGGAATAGAAGAGACCCAGTACTTC
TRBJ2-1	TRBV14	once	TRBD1	CASSRTGGAWGKSYNEQFF	TGTGCCAGCAGCCGAACAGGGGGCGCTTGGGGGAAATCCTACAATGAGCAGTTCTTC
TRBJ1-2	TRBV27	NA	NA	CASSLSAGLDGYTF	TGTGCCAGCAGTTTATCGGCAGGGTTGGATGGCTACACCTTC
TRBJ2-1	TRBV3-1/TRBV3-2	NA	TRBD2	CASSPSGRGNNEQFF	TGTGCCAGCAGCCCGAGCGGGAGAGGAAACAATGAGCAGTTCTTC
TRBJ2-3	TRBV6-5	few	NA	CASKSRPSSTDTQYF	TGTGCCAGCAAAAGCCGTCCCTCTAGCACAGATACGCAGTATTTT
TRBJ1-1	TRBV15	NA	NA	CATSRKTQGVSEAFF	TGTGCCACCAGCAGGAAGACCCAGGGCGTCTCTGAAGCTTTCTTT
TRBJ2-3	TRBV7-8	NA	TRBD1	CASSLDRTGTDTQYF	TGTGCCAGCAGCTTAGACCGGACAGGCACGGATACGCAGTATTTT
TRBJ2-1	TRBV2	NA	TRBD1	CASSDRGIYNEQFF	TGTGCCAGCAGTGACAGGGGGATTTACAATGAGCAGTTCTTC
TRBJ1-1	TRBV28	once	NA	CASRVYTEAFF	TGTGCCAGCCGCGTATACACTGAAGCTTTCTTT
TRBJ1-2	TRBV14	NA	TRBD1	CASSHRQGDGYTF	TGTGCCAGCAGCCATAGACAGGGTGATGGCTACACCTTC
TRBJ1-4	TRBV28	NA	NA	CASSLKGLKLFF	TGTGCCAGCAGTTTAAAGGGGCTAAAACTGTTTTTT
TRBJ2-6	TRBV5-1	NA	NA	CASSSHGVSGANVLTF	TGCGCCAGCAGCTCTCACGGGGTCTCTGGGGCCAACGTCCTGACTTTC
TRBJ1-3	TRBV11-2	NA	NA	CASSLGRQTRNTIYF	TGTGCCAGCAGCTTAGGGAGGCAGACAAGAAACACCATATATTTT
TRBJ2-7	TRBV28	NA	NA	CASSLSTYEQYF	TGTGCCAGCAGTTTAAGTACTTACGAGCAGTACTTC
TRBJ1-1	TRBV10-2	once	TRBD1	CASSEQGEATEAFF	TGCGCCAGCAGTGAGCAGGGGGAGGCTACTGAAGCTTTCTTT
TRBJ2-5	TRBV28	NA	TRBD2	CASSPGTSGRAGGETQYF	TGTGCCAGCAGCCCCGGGACTAGCGGGAGGGCCGGGGGGGAGACCCAGTACTTC
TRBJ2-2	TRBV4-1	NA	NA	CASSQGGTNYGELFF	TGCGCCAGCAGCCAAGGGGGCACCAACTACGGGGAGCTGTTTTTT
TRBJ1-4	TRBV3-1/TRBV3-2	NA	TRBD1	CASSPMGQEHEKLFF	TGTGCCAGCAGCCCCATGGGACAGGAACACGAAAAACTGTTTTTT
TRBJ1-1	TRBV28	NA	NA	CASSLDRLGRDTEAFF	TGTGCCAGCAGTTTAGATCGCCTGGGGAGGGACACTGAAGCTTTCTTT
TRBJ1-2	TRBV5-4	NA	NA	CASSFGSSGYGYTF	TGTGCCAGCAGCTTCGGGTCTAGTGGCTATGGCTACACCTTC
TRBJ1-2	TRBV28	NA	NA	CASSVAQANYGYTF	TGTGCCAGCAGCGTTGCGCAAGCTAACTATGGCTACACCTTC
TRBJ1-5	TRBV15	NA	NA	CATSTQGQPQHF	TGTGCCACCAGCACGCAGGGTCAGCCCCAGCATTTT
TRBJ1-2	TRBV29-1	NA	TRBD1	CSVTGGAYGYTF	TGCAGCGTGACAGGGGGCGCGTATGGCTACACCTTC
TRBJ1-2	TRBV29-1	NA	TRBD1	CSALDRGYGYTF	TGCAGCGCCTTGGACAGGGGGTATGGCTACACCTTC
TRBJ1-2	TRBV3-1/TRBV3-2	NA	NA	CASSQEGRGGYTF	TGTGCCAGCAGCCAAGAGGGAAGGGGGGGCTACACCTTC